This T cell receptor (beta chain) was documented in a study of blood T cell repertoires in COVID-19. Study-level information: Sites in the United States, Italy and Spain provided acute and convalescent COVID-19 samples. From T cells, B-cell-depleted T cells, or PBMCs came the material, which was cDNA or gDNA.

As processed by the authors: Counts of nucleated cells, estimated from reference gene primer amplification, were obtained. Method: immunoSEQ multiplex PCR; TCRdb's copy keeps in-frame clones and lacks some. That table furnishes V, J and clone size, whereas the DNA furnished D and trimming. The sample has just under 350,000 clones, about 90% seen once. The germline V and J ends were trimmed by 4 bases and 5 bases, with 20 bases remaining between them. This CDR3 contains 16 residues. Per germline, CDR1 SEHNR and CDR2 FQNEAQ (reference sequence). The source of this sequence is a woman aged 18 to 35 who had recovered from COVID-19. The sequencing sample was made of peripheral blood. The V gene is TRBV7-9, the J gene TRBJ2-5; possibly TRBD2 for D (6 bases). In DNA form, the CDR3 reads TGTGCCAGCAGCTCAATGGGGAGGCCAGGAGGGGAGACCCAGTACTTC. Translating gives CASSSMGRPGGETQYF.